Sequencing of this T cell receptor (beta chain) was carried out in a study of cytomegalovirus exposure and HLA in healthy donors. A remark on this clone: What it binds is not known.

When sampled, the donors appeared nominally healthy, though they likely had unrecorded immune exposures. Study-level results: The study recorded some 160 TCR beta chains that were cytomegalovirus-associated. 87-base-pair reads could not separate some V segments, including TRBV6-2 and TRBV6-3. In a later analysis, TCR beta V- and J-gene trimming was associated with a missense DCLRE1C variant.

The study ran its PCR with 60 Vbeta and 13 Jbeta primers. The protocol was immunoSEQ multiplex PCR, while the TCRdb copy is restricted to in-frame clones and leaves out a portion. The table has roughly 200,000 clones, roughly 80% seen once. The V and J ends lost 2 bases and 6 bases respectively, with 9 bases between them. Germline CDR1 and CDR2: LGHNA and YSLEER. CDR3 length equals 13 residues. The chain links TRBV4-3 to TRBJ2-3; D unclear. This clonotype originated in a man in his 60s in good health and CMV-seronegative. The sample taken for sequencing was PBMCs. CDR3 loop: CASSQTDGDTQYF. CDR3 in DNA: TGCGCCAGCAGCCAAACTGACGGGGATACGCAGTATTTT.